These 22 T cell receptor beta chains were all obtained from the same sample, sequenced in a study of response to subunit inactivated influenza vaccine. TCRdb redid the calling of the RT-PCR reads with MiXCR, one entry per CDR3 protein. The sample yields roughly 700,000 distinct CDR3 sequences, approximately 15% seen once. The sequencing used PBMCs from blood, collected roughly 15 days before vaccination. The source is a man aged 45-65 years who received an inactivated influenza vaccine.

In this sample, this clonotype turned up a few times. J is TRBJ2-7 and V is TRBV7-9; 8 bases line up with TRBD1. The J segment lost 4 bases and the V segment lost 4 bases, leaving 6 bases of the junction unmatched. The CDR3 length is 14 residues. Per germline, CDR1 SEHNR and CDR2 FQNEAQ (reference sequence). The CDR3 is CASSSRTGMYEQYF. As DNA, the CDR3 is TGTGCCAGCAGCTCCAGGACAGGGATGTACGAGCAGTACTTC.

V gene TRBV5-5 combines with J gene TRBJ1-2; D is ambiguous. The germline V gene has CDR1 SGHKS and CDR2 YYEKEE (reference sequence). V lost 0 bases to trimming and J lost 5 bases, with 20 bases between them. The CDR3 length is 17 residues. This CDR3 is CASSLESLGPRTYGYTF. The CDR3 DNA sequence: TGTGCCAGCAGCTTGGAATCCTTAGGACCCCGGACGTATGGCTACACCTTC.

V usage is TRBV27 and J usage is TRBJ2-7; possibly TRBD1 or TRBD2 for D (5 bases each). Trimming shortened V by 3 bases and J by 2 bases, and 14 bases separated the two germline ends. The CDR3 contains 15 residues. Germline V lookup: CDR1 MNHEY, CDR2 SMNVEV (reference sequence). CDR3 protein: CASSFGGAWAYEQYF. CDR3 nucleotides: TGTGCCAGCAGTTTTGGGGGAGCCTGGGCCTACGAGCAGTACTTC.

This clonotype was recorded a few times. J is TRBJ2-1 and V is TRBV29-1, with 8 nucleotides matching TRBD1. Per the germline V gene, CDR1 is SQVTM and CDR2 is ANQGSEA. With 1 base clipped from V and 6 bases from J, the junction kept 5 bases outside the gene matches. The CDR3 spans 14 residues. The CDR3 region has the DNA TGCAGCGTTGAAGGACAGGGGAGAATCAATGAGCAGTTCTTC. It encodes CSVEGQGRINEQFF.

A few counts support this clonotype. The chain uses TRBV24-1 and TRBJ2-3, with 13 nucleotides matching TRBD2. The CDR3 sequence is 18 residues long. Trimming took 2 bases from V and 4 from J; bases not matched to a gene: 8. Per germline, CDR1 KGHDR and CDR2 SFDVKD. The CDR3 here is CATSDSSLAGGPADTQYF. CDR3 in DNA: TGTGCCACCAGTGATTCCTCACTAGCGGGAGGGCCTGCAGATACGCAGTATTTT.

The chain links TRBV6-2 or TRBV6-3 to TRBJ1-5; D gene uncertain. Germline V gene data show CDR1 as MNHEY and CDR2 as SVGEGT. Deletions cut 2 bases from V and 1 base from J, with 15 bases between. This CDR3 region has 17 residues. CDR3 bases: TGTGCCAGCAGTTACGAGACACTTCGAGGGAGCAATCAGCCCCAGCATTTT. Protein: CASSYETLRGSNQPQHF.

V is TRBV20-1 and J is TRBJ2-3; no clear D. Per germline, CDR1 DFQATT and CDR2 SNEGSKA (reference sequence). Trimming took off 5 bases at V and 1 base at J, with 10 bases between the two ends. The CDR3 loop spans 13 amino acids. CDR3 protein: CSAGPRGTDTQYF. The CDR3 DNA follows: TGCAGTGCTGGCCCCCGGGGCACAGATACGCAGTATTTT.

V gene TRBV6-1 combines with J gene TRBJ2-2; 9 bases map to TRBD1. The ends lost 6 bases at V and 6 bases at J; junction bases unmatched: 8. Per the germline V gene, CDR1 is MNHNS and CDR2 is SASEGT. This CDR3 spans 15 amino acids. CDR3 DNA: TGTGCCAGCAGGGGGTGGAGACAGGGGGCCGGGGAGCTGTTTTTT. Translating gives CASRGWRQGAGELFF.

The gene calls are TRBV5-1 and TRBJ2-4; 13 bases match TRBD2. This CDR3 region has 15 residues. V lost 4 bases to trimming and J lost 4 bases; unmatched junction nucleotides: 2. The V gene's germline CDR1 is SGHRS and CDR2 YFSETQ. CDR3 in DNA: TGCGCCAGCAGCCCGACTAGCGGGGGGAAAAACATTCAGTACTTC. Residues: CASSPTSGGKNIQYF.

This clonotype was counted ten times or more. The chain has TRBV7-2 and TRBJ1-1; D is ambiguous. The V and J ends lost 6 bases and 0 bases respectively, with 8 bases between them. This CDR3 spans 13 amino acids. The V gene's germline CDR1 is SGHTA and CDR2 FQGNSA. DNA of the CDR3: TGTGCCAGCAGTTCCCGCGTGAACACTGAAGCTTTCTTT. Translated, it gives CASSSRVNTEAFF.

This clonotype was found a few times. A single base separates this from a much larger clone, so it may be a read error. The chain combines TRBV7-2 with TRBJ2-7; D not resolved. V was cut by 1 base and J by 0 bases, with 7 bases left in between. There are 14 residues in the CDR3. CDR1 is SGHTA, CDR2 FQGNSA, per germline. CDR3 sequence: CASSLVQNSYEQYF. CDR3 DNA sequence: TGTGCCAGCAGCTTAGTCCAGAACTCCTACGAGCAGTACTTC.

The V and J genes are TRBV6-2 or TRBV6-3 and TRBJ2-2; 8 bases are a match to TRBD1. Germline V gives CDR1 MNHEY, CDR2 SVGEGT. V shed 2 bases, J shed 5 bases, and the junction held 4 bases outside the gene matches. This CDR3 region has 15 residues. The CDR3 protein is CASSYLTGVTGELFF. The CDR3 nucleotides are TGTGCCAGCAGTTACCTGACAGGGGTTACCGGGGAGCTGTTTTTT.

In its sample, this clonotype was seen a few times. The V gene is TRBV6-2 or TRBV6-3, the J gene TRBJ1-4; D is unclear. CDR1 and CDR2 (germline): MNHEY, SVGEGT. The CDR3 spans 13 residues. V lost 4 bases, J lost 0 bases, and 3 bases lay in between. CDR3 loop: CASSSATNEKLFF. CDR3 DNA sequence: TGTGCCAGCAGTTCCGCAACTAATGAAAAACTGTTTTTT.

This clonotype was seen a few times. The chain links TRBV14 to TRBJ2-1; D call uncertain. This CDR3 has 13 amino acids. CDR1 SGHDN and CDR2 FVKESK come from the germline V gene. V was trimmed by 0 bases and J by 7 bases, leaving 7 bases between them. CDR3 sequence: CASSQDRRNEQFF. The DNA of the CDR3 is TGTGCCAGCAGCCAAGATAGGAGAAATGAGCAGTTCTTC.

DNA for the CDR3: TGTGCCACCAGGGCTAGCGGGAGACCCGGTGGTGATACGCAGTATTTT. Amino acids: CATRASGRPGGDTQYF. The rearrangement uses TRBV24-1 and TRBJ2-3; 10 positions agree with TRBD2. Trimming at V came to 7 bases and at J to 6 bases, leaving 12 bases not matched to a gene. This CDR3 is built from 16 residues. Germline assignment: CDR1 KGHDR and CDR2 SFDVKD.

A few counts support this clonotype. The V call is TRBV12-5, the J call TRBJ2-3; D gene ambiguous. Germline CDR1 and CDR2: LGHNT and FRNRAP. The CDR3 loop spans 13 amino acids. V was cut by 2 bases and J by 2 bases, with 5 bases left in between. CDR3 DNA sequence: TGTGCTAGTGGTTTGCTAAACACAGATACGCAGTATTTT. Protein: CASGLLNTDTQYF.

This clonotype was recorded only once. The CDR3 DNA follows: TGTGCCAGCAGTTACCCTGGCCGGAACACTGAAGCTTTCTTT. Protein sequence: CASSYPGRNTEAFF. The chain couples TRBV6-2 or TRBV6-3 to TRBJ1-1; the D is unclear. Between the trimmed V and J ends, which lost 2 bases and 1 base, there was a span of 8 bases. The CDR3 is 14 residues long. Germline-derived CDR1 and CDR2 are MNHEY and SVGEGT.

Turning to this clonotype: This may come from a read error, since a much larger clone is one base off. V and J are TRBV29-1 and TRBJ2-2, with D maybe TRBD2 (5 bases). V lost 3 bases and J 3 bases, leaving 11 bases between the germline ends. CDR3 size: 14 residues. Germline loops: CDR1 SQVTM, CDR2 ANQGSEA. The DNA of the CDR3 is TGCAGCGTTGACTATCTAGCAGACACCGGGGAGCTGTTTTTT. Protein product: CSVDYLADTGELFF.

Regarding this clonotype: This sequence may be a read error, since a much larger clone differs from it by one base. It is likely a read error, because the conserved phenylalanine at the end of the CDR3 is missing. The chain combines TRBV29-1 with TRBJ1-1; D is unresolved. CDR3 length equals 13 residues. Between the trimmed V and J ends, which lost 4 bases and 3 bases, there was a span of 12 bases. The V gene's germline CDR1 is SQVTM and CDR2 ANQGSEA. The CDR3 sequence: CSVGPRIYTEAFL. For the CDR3, the DNA is TGCAGCGTTGGTCCCCGCATTTACACTGAAGCTTTCCTT.

There are many counts of this clonotype. The chain carries TRBV7-9 and TRBJ2-5; no clear D gene. This CDR3 comprises 13 residues. Per germline, CDR1 SEHNR and CDR2 FQNEAQ (reference sequence). Trimming took 3 bases from V and 5 from J, leaving 10 bases between them. CDR3 nucleotides: TGTGCCAGCAGCTTTCTATGGGTGGAGACCCAGTACTTC. It specifies CASSFLWVETQYF.

This clonotype was observed a handful of times. The chain combines TRBV27 with TRBJ2-3; D not resolved. This CDR3 contains 17 residues. Trimming left V 6 bases short and J 6 bases short, with 25 bases between. Germline V gives CDR1 MNHEY, CDR2 SMNVEV (reference sequence). The CDR3 spells CASSPLSSSLYQDTQYF. CDR3 DNA: TGTGCCAGCAGCCCACTCTCCAGCAGTTTATATCAGGATACGCAGTATTTT.

The rearrangement joins TRBV6-6 to TRBJ2-5; D remains unclear. The germline V gene has CDR1 MNHNY and CDR2 SVGAGI (reference sequence). The V end was cut by 8 bases, the J end by 5 bases, with 15 bases between. CDR3 size: 13 residues. The CDR3 region has the DNA TGTGCCAGCGCCAGAGATACCGGGGAGACCCAGTACTTC. The encoded protein is CASARDTGETQYF.